This note documents a single TCR beta chain sequence. This sample stems from a study of blood T cell repertoires in COVID-19. Study at large: PBMCs, B-cell-depleted T cells, or T cells were the source of the cDNA or gDNA that made up the material.

Sequencing used immunoSEQ multiplex PCR; TCRdb keeps in-frame clones, though not all of them. The table has 450,000 to 500,000 clones, 87% seen once. Recruitment covered over 20 US areas and drew participants whose ages spanned roughly 18 to 90 years. Clinical histories supplied by participants themselves formed the basis of cohort assignment. The V gene's germline CDR1 is LNHDA and CDR2 SQIVND (reference sequence). V lost 1 base to trimming and J lost 6 bases, with 14 bases between them. The CDR3 is made up of 15 amino acids. This clonotype was obtained from a woman aged 18-29 years who had recovered from COVID-19. Material: PBMCs or T cells enriched from blood (not recorded which). The chain links TRBV19 to TRBJ2-3, with D possibly TRBD1 on 7 matching bases. CDR3 coding DNA: TGTGCCAGTAGTATAGGAGGAGGGGGCGGGGATACGCAGTATTTT. Translated: CASSIGGGGGDTQYF.